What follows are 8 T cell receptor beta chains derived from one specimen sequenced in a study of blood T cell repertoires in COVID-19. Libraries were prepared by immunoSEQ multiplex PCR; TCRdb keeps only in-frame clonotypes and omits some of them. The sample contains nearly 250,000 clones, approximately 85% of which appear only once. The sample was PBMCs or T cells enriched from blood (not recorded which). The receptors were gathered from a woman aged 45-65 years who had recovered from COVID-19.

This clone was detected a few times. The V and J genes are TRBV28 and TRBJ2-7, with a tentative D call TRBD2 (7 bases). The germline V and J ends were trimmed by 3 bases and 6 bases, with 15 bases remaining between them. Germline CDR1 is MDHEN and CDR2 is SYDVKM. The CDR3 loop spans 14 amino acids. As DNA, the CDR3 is TGTGCCAGCAGTTTCGGGGGGCAGGTCGGCGAGCAGTACTTC. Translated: CASSFGGQVGEQYF.

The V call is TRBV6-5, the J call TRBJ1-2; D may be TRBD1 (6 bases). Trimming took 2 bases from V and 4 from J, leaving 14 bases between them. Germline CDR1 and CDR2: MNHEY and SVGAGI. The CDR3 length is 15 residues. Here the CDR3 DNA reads TGTGCCAGCAGTTACCAGACAGGTTTGGGCTATGGCTACACCTTC. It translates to CASSYQTGLGYGYTF.

CDR3 in DNA: TGTGCCAGCAGCCAAGGGGGGGTTGATGGCTACACCTTC. It encodes CASSQGGVDGYTF. The chain couples TRBV14 to TRBJ1-2; the D gene is possibly TRBD1 (5 bases). Trimming took off 1 base at V and 6 bases at J, with 9 bases between the two ends. The CDR3 is made up of 13 amino acids. Germline V CDR1 and CDR2: SGHDN, FVKESK.

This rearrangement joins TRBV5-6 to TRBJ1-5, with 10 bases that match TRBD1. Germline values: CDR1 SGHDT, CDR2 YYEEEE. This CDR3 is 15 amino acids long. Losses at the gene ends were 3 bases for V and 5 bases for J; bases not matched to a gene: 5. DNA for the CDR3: TGTGCCAGCAGCTCCCGGGACAGGGGTGATCAGCCCCAGCATTTT. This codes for CASSSRDRGDQPQHF.

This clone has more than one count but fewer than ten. This chain's CDR3 is CASMVSSYNSPLHF. As DNA, the CDR3 is TGTGCCAGTATGGTCAGCTCCTATAATTCACCCCTCCACTTT. The chain links TRBV19 to TRBJ1-6; D gene uncertain. CDR1 LNHDA and CDR2 SQIVND come from the germline V gene (reference sequence). The germline V and J ends were trimmed by 7 bases and 0 bases, with 7 bases remaining between them. The CDR3 has 14 amino acids. Variable domain in full (rest from reference TRBV19 and TRBJ1-6): DGGITQSPKYLFRKEGQNVTLSCEQNLNHDAMYWYRQDPGQGLRLIYYSQIVNDFQKGDIAEGYSVSREKKESFPLTVTSAQKNPTAFYLCASMVSSYNSPLHFGNGTRLTVT.

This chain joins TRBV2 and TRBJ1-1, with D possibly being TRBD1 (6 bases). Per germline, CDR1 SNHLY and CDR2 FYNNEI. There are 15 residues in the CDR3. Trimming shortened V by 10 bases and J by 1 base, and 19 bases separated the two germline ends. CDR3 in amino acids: CAILGGAERNTEAFF. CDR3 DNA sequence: TGTGCCATCTTGGGGGGGGCAGAAAGGAACACTGAAGCTTTCTTT.

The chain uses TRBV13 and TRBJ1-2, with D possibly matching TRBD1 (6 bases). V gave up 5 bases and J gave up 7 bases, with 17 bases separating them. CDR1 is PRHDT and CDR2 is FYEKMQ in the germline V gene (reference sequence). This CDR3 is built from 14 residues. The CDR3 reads CASSGRGPLSGYTF. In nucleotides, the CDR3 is TGTGCCAGCAGCGGCAGGGGCCCTCTTAGTGGCTACACCTTC.

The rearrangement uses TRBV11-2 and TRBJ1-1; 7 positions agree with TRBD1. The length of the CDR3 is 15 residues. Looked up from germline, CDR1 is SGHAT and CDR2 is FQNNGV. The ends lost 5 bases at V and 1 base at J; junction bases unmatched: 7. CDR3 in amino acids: CASSTHRGENTEAFF. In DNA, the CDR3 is TGTGCCAGCAGCACCCACAGGGGCGAGAACACTGAAGCTTTCTTT.